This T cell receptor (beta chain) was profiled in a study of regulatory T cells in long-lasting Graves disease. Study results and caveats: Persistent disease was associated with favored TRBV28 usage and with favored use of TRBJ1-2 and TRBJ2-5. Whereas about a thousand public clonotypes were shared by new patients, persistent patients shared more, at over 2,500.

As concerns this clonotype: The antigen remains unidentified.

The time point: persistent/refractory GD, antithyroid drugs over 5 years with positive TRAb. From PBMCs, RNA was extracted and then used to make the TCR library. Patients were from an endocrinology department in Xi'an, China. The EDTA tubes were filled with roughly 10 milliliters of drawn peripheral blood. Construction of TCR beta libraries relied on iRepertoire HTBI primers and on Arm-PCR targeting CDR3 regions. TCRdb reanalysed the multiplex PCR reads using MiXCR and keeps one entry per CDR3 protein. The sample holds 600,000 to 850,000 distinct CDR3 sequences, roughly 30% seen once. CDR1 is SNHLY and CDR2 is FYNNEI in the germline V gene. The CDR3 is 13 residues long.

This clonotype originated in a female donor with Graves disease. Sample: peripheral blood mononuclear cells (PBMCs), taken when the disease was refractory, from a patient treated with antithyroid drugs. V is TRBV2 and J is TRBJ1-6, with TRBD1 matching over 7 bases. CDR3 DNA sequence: TGTGCATTCACCCCAGGGGGGGGATCACCCCTCCACTTT. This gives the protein CAFTPGGGSPLHF. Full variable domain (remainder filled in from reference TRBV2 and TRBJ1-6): EPEVTQTPSHQVTQMGQEVILRCVPISNHLYFYWYRQILGQKVEFLVSFYNNEISEKSEIFDDQFSVERPDGSNFTLKIRSTKLEDSAMYFCAFTPGGGSPLHFGNGTRLTVT.